This entry concerns a single T cell receptor beta chain. This sample was included in a study of PD-L1 blockade in urothelial cancer. TCRdb's table, derived via immunoSEQ multiplex PCR, lists solely in-frame clones and lacks some. The table includes tens of thousands of clones, roughly nine tenths detected once. Trimming pared 6 bases from V and 4 bases from J, leaving 14 bases between. Germline CDR1 SGHAT, CDR2 FQNNGV. The CDR3 loop spans 14 amino acids. V and J are TRBV11-2 and TRBJ2-3; D is uncertain. The receptor was isolated from a man aged 55 to 70 with urothelial cancer. The source material was PBMCs, sampled around atezolizumab (anti-PD-L1) treatment. The CDR3 sequence is CASSLRQGADTQYF. The CDR3 region has the DNA TGTGCCAGCAGTTTAAGACAAGGCGCAGATACGCAGTATTTT.